The present TCR beta chain was sequenced within a study of cytomegalovirus exposure and HLA in healthy donors (dated by TCRdb to about 2017). Notes on the research overall: An earlier analysis of approximately 590 of the donors reported about 250 Gb of sequence data and around 120 million unique TCR beta sequences from about 200 million T cells. The aim of the study was to test whether cataloging public T cell receptors could identify signatures of past pathogen exposure. Among the roughly 400 genotyped donors, around 81% belonged to the genetic ancestry cluster associated with self-reported Caucasian donors. An early release that covered fewer than 800 HLA-typed donors contained 250 to 350 gigabases of sequencing data and about 84 million unique TCR sequences. Both class I and class II loci were covered by HLA typing, at four-digit resolution. A later analysis re-analyzed previously published TCR beta repertoires from approximately 670 donors and added high-resolution HLA genotyping to study TCR occurrence patterns. All discovery cohort repertoires had been generated using a single sequencing platform. To decide whether each TCR beta V gene segment behaved as functional or pseudogenic, an earlier analysis of some 600 of the donors relied on high-throughput TCR beta sequencing. The later analysis used no new phenotypic data to find candidate immune exposures, relying instead on TCR beta sequences and their occurrence across donors. Donor age, sex, ethnicity and CMV serostatus were compiled alongside the repertoire data. A separate validation cohort of some 130 different subjects was used in addition to the approximately 700-subject first cohort. The number of donors typed differed by locus, with 629-630 for A, B, C, DRB1 and DQB1, roughly 520 for DQA1, 600 to 610 for DPA1, and approximately 470 for DPB1. The study combined high-throughput TCR immunosequencing, statistical association of individual TCRs with disease status, and machine learning to predict cytomegalovirus infection status. Because of strong linkage in the cohort, five DR-DQ haplotypes were treated as single units for association and clustering. In a later genetic analysis, genome-wide SNP genotypes for about three fifths of the 666 donors were used, and that subset was treated as a discovery cohort. Using immunosequencing, the study profiled T cell repertoires from roughly 650 subjects and related those repertoires to cytomegalovirus serostatus. Across approximately 400 genotyped donors of the cohort, an average of roughly 230,000 unique TCR beta nucleotide sequences per donor were sequenced, and roughly a sixth of those sequences were non-productive. General conclusions and limits of the study: The authors suggested that the approach could potentially be extended to other disease states and immunological phenotypes. Specific HLA alleles were associated with roughly 16,000 TCR beta sequences at a false discovery rate of 0.05 in a later analysis. Strong co-occurrence of HLA alleles, especially DR and DQ, made assigning TCR associations to individual alleles difficult. Linkage disequilibrium might explain the correlated functional status among segregating V segments, but an unknown experimental factor could not be ruled out. In a later analysis, TCR association rates were found to vary across HLA loci, with the most associated TCRs seen for DRB1 alleles and the fewest for HLA-C alleles. Because HLA typing was missing for some donors at each locus, association tests included only the typed subset. Sequencing depth was assumed to be roughly uniform across donors in the presence/absence analyses, though that assumption may not hold. Most CMV-associated TCR beta chains appeared to be HLA-restricted in a later analysis, and the HLA associations seemed to be driven largely by CMV exposure. In the study, around 150 TCR beta chains were listed as associated with cytomegalovirus. A further reported finding was that TCR beta sequences accurately predicted the HLA-A and HLA-B alleles for most subjects in the first cohort. An earlier analysis of some 590 of the donors showed that most TCR beta V segments appeared in productive rearrangements either about 87% or about 30% of the time, which broadly matched IMGT annotations. In both the original and validation cohorts, the classifier was reported to diagnose cytomegalovirus status with high specificity and sensitivity. According to a later genetic analysis, donors in an Asian-associated ancestry cluster had fewer N-insertions in productive TCRs than the approximately 700-donor mean. A later analysis reported that several top co-occurrence clusters appeared linked to parvovirus B19, influenza, CMV and Epstein-Barr virus. A later genetic analysis associated a missense DCLRE1C variant with V-gene and J-gene trimming of TCR beta chains, and an independent cohort replicated the association. The cohort was sequenced for TCR beta chains only, and without alpha or paired-chain data the features that could be detected were limited. Seventeen rarely observed V segments, including chromosome 9 orphons, were excluded from the earlier analysis of just under 600 of the donors because counts were too low. Because the 87-base-pair reads could not distinguish some IMGT-functional V segments, including TRBV6-2 and TRBV6-3, those segments were excluded. Across donors, most TCR sequences were observed very rarely, whereas some public TCRs were present in many individuals. The only immune exposure information available for the cohort was CMV serostatus. In a later analysis, HLA-associated TCR beta chains showed more clonal expansion and lower generation probabilities than non-associated chains that were equally common. A cluster of highly shared sequence variants was judged likely to represent a technical artifact of the sequencing pipeline. In vitro tests confirmed that a few of the cytomegalovirus-associated TCR beta chains recognize cytomegalovirus antigens.

Libraries were made using the immunoSEQ multiplex PCR assay. For the multiplex PCR, a mixture combining 60 forward primers for TCR Vbeta segments and 13 reverse primers for TCR Jbeta segments was used. A multiplex PCR assay on genomic DNA amplified the CDR3 region of rearranged TCR beta genes. The Illumina HiSeq System was used to sequence the amplified TCR beta libraries as 87-base-pair reads. In the authors' own workflow: A later analysis counted 65 million to 90 million unique TCR beta chains across the 550 to 750 repertoires, and roughly 10 million of these chains were shared by at least two donors. To remove PCR and sequencing errors, raw reads were error-corrected and collapsed into unique sequences using a nearest-neighbor algorithm that merged closely related sequences. To assign V, D and J gene segments, CDR3 sequences were aligned to IMGT reference sequences. For a sequence to be retained, at least a six-nucleotide match to both a V gene segment and a J gene segment was required. A rearrangement counted as productive if the CDR3 had no stop codons and remained in frame with V and J, and every other rearrangement counted as non-productive. CDR3 was defined by IMGT convention, running from the second conserved V-encoded cysteine to the conserved J-encoded phenylalanine. The earlier analysis of about 590 of the donors excluded sequences that lacked an unambiguous match to a single V gene segment. An earlier analysis of several hundred of the donors called V segments functional above 56.7% productive rearrangements and segregating when the between-donor standard deviation exceeded 5%. A statistical classification framework was built for diagnosing cytomegalovirus status from the catalog of TCR beta chain sequences. In a later analysis, TCR nucleotide sequences were compared against IMGT/GENE-DB human TR gene sequences so that V and J genes could be assigned. The TCRdist pipeline was used in a later analysis to assign CDR3 sequences and most-parsimonious VDJ recombination scenarios. A later analysis defined each TCR beta chain by its CDR3 amino acid sequence plus V-gene family, and excluded reads lacking a unique V-gene family. In a later analysis, 500 to 650 highly shared, low-generation-probability nucleotide sequences were removed to address suspected cross-contamination and a sequencing artifact. In a later analysis, a clonal expansion index for each public chain was calculated from normalized within-repertoire ranks of inferred template counts. Generation probabilities in a later analysis came from a VDJ recombination model fitted to out-of-frame rearrangements, and those results were checked against IGoR. In a later analysis, TCR-TCR, TCR-HLA and TCR-CMV co-occurrence was scored with hypergeometric tests, and a repertoire-size bias correction was applied to TCR pairs. In a later analysis, false discovery rates were estimated by permuting HLA or CMV assignments 20 times. In a later analysis, co-occurring TCRs were grouped using DBSCAN, and TCRdist sequence similarity was added for clustering within HLA-allele-positive subsets. Repertoires with fewer than 30,000 or more than 120,000 public chains, plus five repertoires with anomalous nucleotide sharing, were excluded from co-occurrence clustering. Here the immuneACCESS table is served through TCRdb, limited to in-frame sequences with V and J called. Missing clones are a known gap in these copies; in checked studies unresolved V genes cover under half, and the rest lacks a known reason. V, J and clone size are taken as reported in that table, and D and trimming were inferred from the DNA itself. Present in this sample are 150,000 or so clones, roughly 84% of which were seen just once. Together, the top ten hold 0.38% of the sample.

Sequences LNHDA (CDR1) and SQIVND (CDR2) are obtained from the germline V gene (reference sequence). The CDR3 sequence holds 13 residues, the cysteine and phenylalanine included. Only the CDR3 region is kept as DNA, spanning 39 bases read in frame from base 1. Cut back by 5 bases and 1 base, the V and J ends lie 8 bases apart. The cohort comprised 550 to 700 healthy bone marrow donors. At the time of sampling, all cohort members were nominally healthy, though unrecorded immune exposures were likely present. The donor was CMV seronegative and belonged to the group of 320 or so seronegative cohort members. A peripheral blood sample was collected from each donor, and TCR beta sequencing was performed on peripheral blood mononuclear cells. The Qiagen DNeasy Blood Extraction Kit was used to extract genomic DNA from the blood cell samples. Details on this clone: This clone's antigen is unknown. Per-nucleotide qualities are absent, and no much larger clonotype sits a single base away.

The TCR comes from a boy aged 2 to 9 in good health and CMV-seronegative. The sample consisted of PBMCs. This chain is built from TRBV19 and TRBJ1-1, with the D gene too uncertain to name. The CDR3 protein sequence reads: CASSPTQNTEAFF. The nucleotides are TGTGCCAGTAGTCCCACACAGAACACTGAAGCTTTCTTT. Full variable domain (CDR3 extended with the reference TRBV19 and TRBJ1-1 proteins): DGGITQSPKYLFRKEGQNVTLSCEQNLNHDAMYWYRQDPGQGLRLIYYSQIVNDFQKGDIAEGYSVSREKKESFPLTVTSAQKNPTAFYLCASSPTQNTEAFFGQGTRLTVV.